This entry lists 27 T cell receptor beta chains sequenced from one sample in a study of blood T cell repertoires in COVID-19. Generated by immunoSEQ multiplex PCR, the TCRdb table keeps only in-frame clones and is missing some. Here the sample spans approximately 140,000 clones, around four fifths being singletons. The sequencing sample was made of peripheral blood. The source is a human donor in a cohort sampled during active COVID-19.

The V and J genes are TRBV2 and TRBJ2-3; TRBD1 might be the D (6 bases). The V gene's germline CDR1 is SNHLY and CDR2 FYNNEI. This CDR3 contains 14 residues. The germline V and J ends were trimmed by 6 bases and 6 bases, with 16 bases remaining between them. CDR3 sequence reads: CASSVTGSRDTQYF. The CDR3 bases are TGTGCCAGCAGCGTTACAGGGAGTCGCGATACGCAGTATTTT.

The CDR3 loop is CASSSLAGGVDEQFF. Written as DNA, the CDR3 is TGTGCCAGCAGTTCCTTAGCGGGAGGTGTCGATGAGCAGTTCTTC. The chain joins TRBV28 to TRBJ2-1; 10 bases match TRBD2. Looked up from germline, CDR1 is MDHEN and CDR2 is SYDVKM. V shed 4 bases and J 8 bases; nucleotides not matched to a gene: 8. This CDR3 is built from 15 residues.

The gene calls are TRBV9 and TRBJ1-1, with 10 positions matching TRBD1. Germline V CDR1 and CDR2: SGDLS, YYNGEE. The trim removed 2 bases at V and 6 bases at J, leaving 7 bases unmatched. The CDR3 contains 15 residues. The DNA of the CDR3 is TGTGCCAGCAGCGTCGGGACAGGGGACGGCGCTGAAGCTTTCTTT. Protein sequence: CASSVGTGDGAEAFF.

This sequence joins TRBV7-2 and TRBJ2-6; TRBD1 aligns across 9 bases. CDR3 length equals 19 residues. Germline trimming cut 5 bases from V and 0 bases from J; bases unmatched to any gene: 11. Germline CDR1 SGHTA, CDR2 FQGNSA. The CDR3 loop is CASSPQQGAKFSGANVLTF. The CDR3 coding sequence is TGTGCCAGCAGCCCTCAACAGGGGGCGAAATTCTCTGGGGCCAACGTCCTGACTTTC.

The chain's CDR3 is CASSFEGETQYF. The CDR3 DNA is TGTGCCAGCAGCTTCGAGGGAGAGACCCAGTACTTC. The gene calls are TRBV7-9 and TRBJ2-5, with a weak D call TRBD2 (5 bases). The CDR3 consists of 12 residues. The germline CDR1 and CDR2 sequences are SEHNR and FQNEAQ (reference sequence). Trimming shortened V by 3 bases and J by 4 bases, and 6 bases separated the two germline ends.

There are a few counts of this clone. This rearrangement joins TRBV28 to TRBJ1-2, with a tentative D call TRBD1 (5 bases). Looked up from germline, CDR1 is MDHEN and CDR2 is SYDVKM. The CDR3 has 14 amino acids. V was shortened by 5 bases and J by 8 bases, with 18 bases between the two germline ends. This CDR3 is CASSPDQGWGGYTF. In DNA form, the CDR3 reads TGTGCCAGCAGTCCAGACCAGGGTTGGGGAGGCTACACCTTC.

The CDR3 reads CASSQSGTGDYEQYF. The CDR3 nucleotides are TGCGCCAGCAGCCAGTCCGGGACAGGGGACTACGAGCAGTACTTC. This chain connects TRBV4-3 to TRBJ2-7; TRBD1 aligns across 10 bases. The CDR3 extends over 15 amino acids. V shed 3 bases, J shed 3 bases, and the junction held 5 bases outside the gene matches. The germline gives CDR1 LGHNA, CDR2 YSLEER.

This clone was counted many times. The V gene is TRBV5-1, the J gene TRBJ2-7; D uncertain. CDR1 and CDR2 (germline): SGHRS, YFSETQ. V was trimmed by 4 bases and J by 10 bases, leaving 27 bases between them. The CDR3 covers 16 residues. Written as DNA, the CDR3 is TGCGCCAGCAGCGCTACTGGGTCAGAGCGTACTCTACCCCAGTACTTC. Its protein product is CASSATGSERTLPQYF. The entire variable domain, with the rest obtained from reference TRBV5-1 and TRBJ2-7, is as follows: KAGVTQTPRYLIKTRGQQVTLSCSPISGHRSVSWYQQTPGQGLQFLFEYFSETQRNKGNFPGRFSGRQFSNSRSEMNVSTLELGDSALYLCASSATGSERTLPQYFGPGTRLTVT.

V usage is TRBV19 and J usage is TRBJ1-1, with 8 bases aligning to TRBD1. Looked up from germline, CDR1 is LNHDA and CDR2 is SQIVND (reference sequence). This CDR3 comprises 14 residues. V was pared by 9 bases and J by 1 base, with 7 bases of the junction left unmatched. The CDR3 region is CASWDRRPNTEAFF. CDR3 nucleotides: TGTGCCAGCTGGGACAGGCGGCCGAACACTGAAGCTTTCTTT.

This chain connects TRBV28 to TRBJ2-1; 10 bases align to TRBD2. CDR3 size: 15 residues. J gave up 14 bases and V 2 bases, and 12 bases lay outside the gene matches. The germline V gene has CDR1 MDHEN and CDR2 SYDVKM. CDR3 in amino acids: CASSLINSGRRKEFF. In nucleotides, the CDR3 is TGTGCCAGCAGTTTAATTAATAGCGGGAGGAGGAAGGAGTTCTTC. The variable domain in full, with the rest retrieved from reference TRBV28 and TRBJ2-1, is DVKVTQSSRYLVKRTGEKVFLECVQDMDHENMFWYRQDPGLGLRLIYFSYDVKMKEKGDIPEGYSVSREKKERFSLILESASTNQTSMYLCASSLINSGRRKEFFGPGTRLTVL.

The gene calls are TRBV6-4 and TRBJ2-1; 7 bases match TRBD2. Per the germline V gene, CDR1 is MRHNA and CDR2 is SNTAGT. The CDR3 length is 13 residues. Losses at the gene ends were 2 bases for V and 10 bases for J; bases not matched to a gene: 5. The CDR3 spells CASSDEIGGEQFF. As DNA, the CDR3 is TGTGCCAGCAGTGACGAGATCGGGGGGGAGCAGTTCTTC.

This clone occurred a few times. This chain joins TRBV3-1 (or the pseudogene TRBV3-2) and TRBJ2-1; 7 bases are shared with TRBD1. The V segment lost 4 bases and the J segment 5 bases; nucleotides outside the gene matches: 2. The germline V gene has CDR1 LGHDT and CDR2 YNNKEL (reference sequence). The CDR3 loop spans 13 amino acids. The CDR3 DNA reads as TGTGCCAGCAGCCGACAGGGCCACAATGAGCAGTTCTTC. Its protein product is CASSRQGHNEQFF.

In its sample, this clone was seen once. The J gene is TRBJ2-1, the V gene TRBV11-2; a weak D match, TRBD2 (6 bases). V lost 5 bases to trimming and J lost 5 bases, with 10 bases between them. The length of the CDR3 is 13 residues. The germline V gene has CDR1 SGHAT and CDR2 FQNNGV. CDR3 region: CASSQGLNNEQFF. The CDR3 DNA reads as TGTGCCAGCAGCCAGGGACTTAACAATGAGCAGTTCTTC.

V usage is TRBV27 and J usage is TRBJ1-3; TRBD1 aligns across 8 bases. V gave up 3 bases and J gave up 5 bases; unmatched junction bases: 6. This CDR3 contains 15 residues. Germline CDR1 is MNHEY and CDR2 is SMNVEV (reference sequence). CDR3 loop: CASSFRQGTRNTIYF. DNA of the CDR3: TGTGCCAGCAGTTTCCGACAGGGGACGAGAAACACCATATATTTT.

This clone came up a few times. The rearrangement uses TRBV6-5 and TRBJ2-1; D uncertain. CDR3 length: 15 residues. V was cut by 5 bases and J by 4 bases, with 15 bases left in between. Germline V CDR1 and CDR2: MNHEY, SVGAGI. CDR3 in amino acids: CASSPPTRFYNEQFF. In DNA, the CDR3 is TGTGCCAGCAGTCCCCCTACCCGATTTTACAATGAGCAGTTCTTC.

V is TRBV6-2 or TRBV6-3 and J is TRBJ2-7; TRBD2 agrees at 7 bases. Trimming took 5 bases from V and 5 from J; bases not matched to a gene: 9. This CDR3 is 14 amino acids long. The germline V gene has CDR1 MNHEY and CDR2 SVGEGT. The CDR3 DNA is TGTGCCAGCAGTCCGACTAGCCCCTTGAACGAGCAGTACTTC. Its protein product is CASSPTSPLNEQYF.

The rearrangement joins TRBV6-5 to TRBJ2-4, with 9 nucleotides matching TRBD1. The CDR3 extends over 14 amino acids. With 2 bases clipped from V and 11 bases from J, the junction kept 7 bases outside the gene matches. Germline-derived CDR1 and CDR2 are MNHEY and SVGAGI. CDR3 nucleotides: TGTGCCAGCAGTTACGGTCGTCGACAGGGGGTTCAGTACTTC. Protein product: CASSYGRRQGVQYF.

The rearrangement links TRBV14 to TRBJ2-7; perhaps TRBD1 as D (6 bases). CDR3 length: 17 amino acids. V was shortened by 2 bases and J by 1 base, with 18 bases between the two germline ends. Germline loops: CDR1 SGHDN, CDR2 FVKESK. CDR3 coding DNA: TGTGCCAGCAGCCAACCACTTACAGGGTATGGGTCCTACGAGCAGTACTTC. Translation gives CASSQPLTGYGSYEQYF. The variable domain in full, completed from reference TRBV14 and TRBJ2-7, reads EAGVTQFPSHSVIEKGQTVTLRCDPISGHDNLYWYRRVMGKEIKFLLHFVKESKQDESGMPNNRFLAERTGGTYSTLKVQPAELEDSGVYFCASSQPLTGYGSYEQYFGPGTRLTVT.

CDR3 sequence (DNA): TGCGCCAGCAGCTTGGAGACATCCGCGAACACCGGGGAGCTGTTTTTT. Its translation is CASSLETSANTGELFF. V is TRBV5-1 and J is TRBJ2-2; D unclear. The CDR3 runs to 16 residues. Germline CDR1 is SGHRS and CDR2 is YFSETQ. The V and J ends lost 0 bases and 0 bases respectively, with 9 bases between them.

The gene calls are TRBV5-1 and TRBJ2-1; 12 nucleotides match TRBD2. Germline trimming cut 0 bases from V and 10 bases from J; bases unmatched to any gene: 2. The CDR3 covers 14 residues. Germline CDR1 SGHRS, CDR2 YFSETQ. This CDR3 is CASSLALAGGEQFF. CDR3 DNA sequence: TGCGCCAGCAGCTTGGCACTAGCGGGAGGCGAGCAGTTCTTC.

The chain carries TRBV21-1 and TRBJ1-2; the table's D call TRBD1 went unverified against the DNA. TRBV21-1 represents a pseudogene. This CDR3 is built from 15 residues. The CDR3 DNA is TGTGCCAGCAGCAAGTGGCAGGGAAGGTGGTATGGCTACACCTTC. Protein: CASSKWQGRWYGYTF.

The chain links TRBV19 to TRBJ1-5; D unclear. Germline CDR1 reads LNHDA; CDR2 reads SQIVND (reference sequence). The V and J ends lost 0 bases and 4 bases respectively, with 10 bases between them. There are 15 residues in the CDR3. CDR3 protein: CASSIEPGRNQPQHF. The CDR3 coding sequence is TGTGCCAGTAGTATAGAACCTGGGAGGAATCAGCCCCAGCATTTT.

This chain uses TRBV5-4 with TRBJ2-5, with 11 positions matching TRBD2. CDR3 length: 16 residues. V lost 2 bases and J lost 5; bases outside the gene matches: 8. Germline loops: CDR1 SGHNT, CDR2 YYREEE (reference sequence). The CDR3 DNA follows: TGTGCCAGCAGCTTACCTAGCGGGAGGTCTGAGGAGACCCAGTACTTC. Amino acid sequence: CASSLPSGRSEETQYF.

The rearrangement uses TRBV3-1 (or the pseudogene TRBV3-2) and TRBJ2-5; D remains ambiguous. Germline loops: CDR1 LGHDT, CDR2 YNNKEL (reference sequence). Trimming took 4 bases from V and 3 from J, leaving 6 bases between them. The CDR3 spans 12 residues. The CDR3 nucleotides are TGTGCCAGCAGCCCTTCTAAAGAGACCCAGTACTTC. It is translated as CASSPSKETQYF.

V and J are TRBV12-5 and TRBJ1-3; 7 nucleotides line up with TRBD1. The CDR3 has 14 amino acids. With 5 bases clipped from V and 3 bases from J, the junction kept 4 bases outside the gene matches. CDR1 and CDR2 (germline): LGHNT, FRNRAP. CDR3 residues: CASGPTGIGNTIYF. The DNA of the CDR3 is TGTGCTAGTGGTCCGACAGGGATTGGAAACACCATATATTTT. The variable domain in full, completed from reference TRBV12-5 and TRBJ1-3, reads DARVTQTPRHKVTEMGQEVTMRCQPILGHNTVFWYRQTMMQGLELLAYFRNRAPLDDSGMPKDRFSAEMPDATLATLKIQPSEPRDSAVYFCASGPTGIGNTIYFGEGSWLTVV.

CDR3 residues: CASSPHYPGGNTEAFF. Here the CDR3 DNA reads TGCGCCAGCAGCCCCCATTATCCGGGGGGGAACACTGAAGCTTTCTTT. The chain is built from TRBV4-1 and TRBJ1-1; tentatively, D is TRBD1 (5 bases). The CDR3 extends over 16 amino acids. Trimming stripped 4 bases from V and 1 base from J, with 16 bases between. The germline V gene encodes CDR1 MGHRA and CDR2 YSYEKL.

V gene TRBV7-2 combines with J gene TRBJ2-7, with D tentatively TRBD2 (7 bases). V dropped 1 base and J dropped 0 bases, with 13 bases sitting between them. Germline V CDR1 and CDR2: SGHTA, FQGNSA. This CDR3 contains 16 residues. This chain's CDR3 is CASSLGGGAISYEQYF. The CDR3 nucleotides read TGTGCCAGCAGCTTAGGAGGGGGGGCTATCTCCTACGAGCAGTACTTC.